These 28 T cell receptor beta chains share one sample of origin, sequenced in a study of blood T cells in healthy people across ages (dated by TCRdb to the mid-2010s). Library creation used 5' RACE. The sequencer was an Illumina HiSeq 2500. A second about 7 to 12 cycle PCR used a sample-barcoded 5' primer and a J-beta primer mix. TCRdb handled the public reads itself, with Q25 trimming in fastp and clone calling in MiXCR, and kept productive beta chains. Each CDR3 protein appears once, grouped with its most common genes and DNA. The sample table records around 280,000 distinct CDR3 sequences; roughly 27% of these occur just once. The leading ten clones occupy 29% of the sample. The sequenced sample was blood. Receptors originate from a woman in her 70s in good health.

At least ten counts were recorded for this clonotype. The chain is built from TRBV28 and TRBJ2-5; the D is unclear. V lost 7 bases to trimming and J lost 0 bases, with 12 bases between them. There are 14 residues in the CDR3. Germline values: CDR1 MDHEN, CDR2 SYDVKM. The CDR3 sequence is CASTVSLHQETQYF. CDR3 sequence (DNA): TGTGCCAGCACAGTTTCGCTACACCAAGAGACCCAGTACTTC.

The chain couples TRBV20-1 to TRBJ2-5; TRBD2 matches at 10 bases. The last part of the DNA fits TRBJ2-1 better; the J call may be wrong. Germline lookup yields CDR1 DFQATT and CDR2 SNEGSKA (reference sequence). CDR3 length: 16 residues. DNA of the CDR3: TGCAGTGCGAAAGAGATACTAGCGGGGCTGTGGGATGAGCAGTTCTTC. Its protein is CSAKEILAGLWDEQFF.

This clonotype was counted many times. The chain carries TRBV28 and TRBJ1-2; D remains ambiguous. CDR3 length equals 12 residues. V lost 3 bases, J lost 0 bases, and 2 bases lay in between. The germline V gene has CDR1 MDHEN and CDR2 SYDVKM. The CDR3 sequence is CASSLSNYGYTF. CDR3 sequence (DNA): TGTGCCAGCAGTTTGTCTAACTATGGCTACACCTTC.

The gene calls are TRBV12-3 or TRBV12-4 and TRBJ2-3; 8 bases line up with TRBD2. The trim removed 6 bases at V and 3 bases at J, leaving 5 bases unmatched. The CDR3 consists of 14 residues. The CDR3 DNA reads as TGTGCCAGCAGGACTAGCGAAGTTACAGATACGCAGTATTTT. Translated, it gives CASRTSEVTDTQYF.

For this clonotype: A much larger clonotype is one base distant, so this may be a read error. The J gene is TRBJ2-1, the V gene TRBV29-1; D perhaps matches TRBD2 (5 bases). The germline CDR1 and CDR2 sequences are SQVTM and ANQGSEA. The CDR3 consists of 11 residues. The CDR3 protein is CSVYSRETQCF. The CDR3 bases are TGCAGCGTCTACTCAAGGGAGACCCAGTGCTTC.

This clonotype was observed a few times. The rearrangement uses TRBV28 and TRBJ1-1; TRBD1 agrees at 8 bases. From germline, CDR1 is MDHEN and CDR2 SYDVKM. The ends lost 1 base at V and 10 bases at J; junction bases unmatched: 8. CDR3 size: 14 residues. The CDR3 DNA sequence: TGTGCCAGCAGTTTATTCCCCGGACAGGGACGAGCTTTCTTT. Protein: CASSLFPGQGRAFF.

A note on this clonotype: Compared with germline, one end of the junction differs, possibly owing to a read error. This sequence joins TRBV7-2 and TRBJ2-1; TRBD2 agrees at 7 bases. Germline V gene data show CDR1 as SGHTA and CDR2 as FQGNSA. The CDR3 extends over 16 amino acids. The chain's CDR3 is CASSLRGLGSHNEQFF. As DNA, the CDR3 is TGTGCCAGCAGCTTGCGAGGACTAGGCTCCCACAATGAGCAGTTCTTC. The variable domain in full, with the rest retrieved from reference TRBV7-2 and TRBJ2-1, is GAGVSQSPSNKVTEKGKDVELRCDPISGHTALYWYRQSLGQGLEFLIYFQGNSAPDKSGLPSDRFSAERTGGSVSTLTIQRTQQEDSAVYLCASSLRGLGSHNEQFFGPGTRLTVL.

This chain links TRBV6-2 or TRBV6-3 with TRBJ2-5; D gene ambiguous. The CDR3 has 12 amino acids. The ends were cut back, 3 bases at V and 14 bases at J, with 16 bases in the middle. CDR1 MNHEY and CDR2 SVGEGT come from the germline V gene. The CDR3 bases are TGTGCCAGCAGTTATTCACGCCCCGAACACTACTTC. Translated, it gives CASSYSRPEHYF.

The rearrangement uses TRBV4-3 and TRBJ1-2, with D hard to call. V was shortened by 5 bases and J by 0 bases, with 16 bases between the two germline ends. Germline lookup yields CDR1 LGHNA and CDR2 YSLEER. CDR3 length: 16 amino acids. In DNA form, the CDR3 reads TGCGCCAGCAGCGGGCCGTTGGGAATTACTAACTATGGCTACACCTTC. Encoded protein: CASSGPLGITNYGYTF.

The chain combines TRBV4-1 with TRBJ2-5; 8 bases map to TRBD2. The tail of the sequence fits TRBJ2-1 better, so the J call may be wrong. From germline, CDR1 is MGHRA and CDR2 YSYEKL. This CDR3 region has 15 residues. CDR3 in DNA: TGCGCCAGCAGCCAAGTTGCGGGAGGAAACAATGAGCAGTTCTTC. Its protein is CASSQVAGGNNEQFF.

V usage is TRBV5-1 and J usage is TRBJ2-5, with a tentative D call TRBD1 (5 bases). V lost 0 bases, J lost 4 bases, and 13 bases lay in between. Germline CDR1 and CDR2: SGHRS and YFSETQ. The CDR3 sequence is 15 residues long. CDR3 loop: CASSLASGQGETQYF. In nucleotides, the CDR3 is TGCGCCAGCAGCTTGGCCTCAGGGCAAGGAGAGACCCAGTACTTC. The entire variable domain, with the rest obtained from reference TRBV5-1 and TRBJ2-5, is as follows: KAGVTQTPRYLIKTRGQQVTLSCSPISGHRSVSWYQQTPGQGLQFLFEYFSETQRNKGNFPGRFSGRQFSNSRSEMNVSTLELGDSALYLCASSLASGQGETQYFGPGTRLLVL.

At least ten counts were recorded for this clonotype. The CDR3 DNA reads TGCAGTGCAACCCGGGGGGCGTGGGGCTACACCTTC. Its protein product is CSATRGAWGYTF. The chain carries TRBV20-1 and TRBJ1-2; possible D gene TRBD1, 6 bases. Trimming cost V 6 bases and J 8 bases, with 16 bases left between them. The CDR3 has 12 amino acids. Germline assignment: CDR1 DFQATT and CDR2 SNEGSKA (reference sequence).

The table lists this clonotype with many counts. The rearrangement links TRBV12-3 or TRBV12-4 to TRBJ1-6; TRBD1 is a possible D gene (5 bases). The CDR3 is 14 residues long. With 5 bases removed from V and 3 bases from J, the gap between germline ends came to 8 bases. For the CDR3, the DNA is TGTGCCAGCAGTAGCAGGGTCTATAATTCACCCCTCCACTTT. This codes for CASSSRVYNSPLHF.

V gene TRBV20-1 combines with J gene TRBJ2-2; 7 nucleotides agree with TRBD1. Per the germline V gene, CDR1 is DFQATT and CDR2 is SNEGSKA (reference sequence). Losses at the gene ends were 5 bases for V and 5 bases for J; bases not matched to a gene: 8. The CDR3 is 14 residues long. CDR3 nucleotides: TGCAGTGCTCGACAGGGCGCGGTAACCGGGGAGCTGTTTTTT. Its translation: CSARQGAVTGELFF.

This clonotype was detected a few times. The CDR3 nucleotides are TGTGCCAGCAGTCTCCAGGCCCCAATCGATGAGCAGTTCTTC. Protein product: CASSLQAPIDEQFF. This chain links TRBV12-3 or TRBV12-4 with TRBJ2-1; no definite D call. With 5 bases removed from V and 8 bases from J, the gap between germline ends came to 16 bases. The CDR3 is 14 amino acids.

V gene TRBV7-3 combines with J gene TRBJ2-3, with D possibly matching TRBD1 (6 bases). The CDR3 runs to 15 residues. The V gene's germline CDR1 is SGHTA and CDR2 FQGTGA. Between the trimmed V and J ends, which lost 4 bases and 0 bases, there was a span of 11 bases. The CDR3 DNA sequence: TGTGCCAGCAGCTCAGCAGGGGCGAGCACAGATACGCAGTATTTT. Residues: CASSSAGASTDTQYF.

The gene calls are TRBV12-3 or TRBV12-4 and TRBJ1-1; TRBD1 aligns across 8 bases. This CDR3 has 14 amino acids. V dropped 7 bases and J dropped 0; count of bases not matched to a gene: 4. CDR3 bases: TGTGCCAGCATCCAGACAGGGGTGAACACTGAAGCTTTCTTT. Its protein product is CASIQTGVNTEAFF.

The CDR3 spells CASSLWGLAGEETQYF. CDR3 DNA sequence: TGTGCCAGCAGTTTATGGGGACTAGCGGGCGAAGAGACCCAGTACTTC. The chain is built from TRBV28 and TRBJ2-5, with 12 bases matching TRBD2. Germline loops: CDR1 MDHEN, CDR2 SYDVKM. The CDR3 has 16 amino acids. V shed 0 bases, J shed 3 bases, and the junction held 2 bases outside the gene matches.

The chain combines TRBV12-3 or TRBV12-4 with TRBJ1-6; D is perhaps TRBD1 (6 bases). V was pared by 3 bases and J by 10 bases, with 13 bases between. The CDR3 has 14 residues. The DNA of the CDR3 is TGTGCCAGCAGTTTTGGGGGGCCGGGGTCACCCCTCCACTTT. It codes for CASSFGGPGSPLHF.

V and J are TRBV7-6 and TRBJ1-1, with D unclear. The V end lost 1 base, the J end lost 0 bases, and 6 bases lay between the germline ends. The length of the CDR3 is 14 residues. Germline CDR1 reads SGHVS; CDR2 reads FNYEAQ. For the CDR3, the DNA is TGTGCCAGCAGCTTAGAGCAGATGAACACTGAAGCTTTCTTT. Translating gives CASSLEQMNTEAFF.

This clonotype came up a few times. This chain joins TRBV7-8 and TRBJ1-5; tentatively, D is TRBD1 (5 bases). Germline CDR1 SGHVS, CDR2 FQNEAQ. The length of the CDR3 is 12 residues. V lost 2 bases and J lost 6, with 5 bases in between. The CDR3 sequence: CASSLQGQPQHF. CDR3 DNA: TGTGCCAGCAGCTTACAGGGTCAGCCCCAGCATTTT.

The chain combines TRBV4-3 with TRBJ2-3; 7 nucleotides agree with TRBD1. The CDR3 spans 17 residues. Germline V gene lookup returns CDR1 LGHNA and CDR2 YSLEER. V was clipped by 2 bases and J by 0 bases; unmatched bases: 8. Here the CDR3 DNA reads TGCGCCAGCAGCCAACACCACGACAGGGCGAGCACAGATACGCAGTATTTT. The encoded protein is CASSQHHDRASTDTQYF.

This clonotype was detected a few times. V usage is TRBV10-2 and J usage is TRBJ2-4, with 8 positions matching TRBD1. After removal of 6 bases from V and 7 bases from J, the junction contained 5 bases not matched to a gene. This CDR3 region has 13 residues. CDR1 and CDR2 from the germline V gene are WSHSY and SAAADI. The CDR3 DNA is TGCGCCAGCAGCCTTACAGGGGGGAACATTCAGTACTTC. This translates into CASSLTGGNIQYF.

This clonotype was seen a handful of times. The rearrangement joins TRBV20-1 to TRBJ2-3, with 8 bases that match TRBD2. The trim removed 3 bases at V and 2 bases at J, leaving 7 bases unmatched. The CDR3 length is 15 residues. Germline lookup yields CDR1 DFQATT and CDR2 SNEGSKA (reference sequence). DNA for the CDR3: TGCAGTGCTAGCGGGGGTAGCGGGATCACAGATACGCAGTATTTT. Residues: CSASGGSGITDTQYF.

In its sample, this clonotype was seen a few times. The rearrangement uses TRBV28 and TRBJ1-1; TRBD1 aligns across 8 bases. The CDR3 is made up of 12 amino acids. Germline V gives CDR1 MDHEN, CDR2 SYDVKM. After removal of 8 bases from V and 3 bases from J, the junction contained 2 bases not matched to a gene. This CDR3 is CASLQGDTEAFF. DNA of the CDR3: TGTGCCAGCCTACAGGGGGACACTGAAGCTTTCTTT.

J is TRBJ2-7 and V is TRBV20-1; TRBD2 matches at 9 bases. The J segment lost 1 base and the V segment lost 5 bases, leaving 15 bases of the junction unmatched. Germline V CDR1 and CDR2: DFQATT, SNEGSKA (reference sequence). CDR3 size: 17 residues. The CDR3 region has the DNA TGCAGTGCTCAAGATACCAACGCGGGAGGGATTTCCTACGAGCAGTACTTC. Residues: CSAQDTNAGGISYEQYF.

The CDR3 nucleotides are TGTGCCAGCAGCCCACCGACCTCTAGCGGGTTGGAGACCCAGTACTTC. This sequence encodes CASSPPTSSGLETQYF. The chain carries TRBV11-2 and TRBJ2-5; 8 nucleotides match TRBD2. J gave up 5 bases and V 5 bases, and 13 bases lay outside the gene matches. Germline CDR1 and CDR2: SGHAT and FQNNGV. CDR3 size: 16 residues.

The rearrangement uses TRBV9 and TRBJ1-4; D gene unclear. Trimming removed 4 bases at V and 0 bases at J, with 7 bases between. The CDR3 contains 14 residues. CDR1 and CDR2 (germline): SGDLS, YYNGEE. The CDR3 region has the DNA TGTGCCAGCAGCCCTCTTGCAACTAATGAAAAACTGTTTTTT. Its translation: CASSPLATNEKLFF.